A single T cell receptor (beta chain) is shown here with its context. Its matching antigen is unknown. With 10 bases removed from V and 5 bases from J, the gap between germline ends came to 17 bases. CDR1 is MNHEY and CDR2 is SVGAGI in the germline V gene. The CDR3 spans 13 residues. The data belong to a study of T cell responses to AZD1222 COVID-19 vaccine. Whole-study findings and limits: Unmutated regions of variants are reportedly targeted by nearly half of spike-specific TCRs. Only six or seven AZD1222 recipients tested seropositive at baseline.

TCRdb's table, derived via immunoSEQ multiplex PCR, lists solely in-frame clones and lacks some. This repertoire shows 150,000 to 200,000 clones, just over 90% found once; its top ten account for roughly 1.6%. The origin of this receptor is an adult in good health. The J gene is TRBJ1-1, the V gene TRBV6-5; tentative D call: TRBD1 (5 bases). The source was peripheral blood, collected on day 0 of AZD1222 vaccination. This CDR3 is CAISTPGRTEAFF. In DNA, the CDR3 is TGTGCCATCTCCACCCCAGGGCGGACTGAAGCTTTCTTT.